What follows is one TCR beta chain and its context. The antigen is undetermined. These data belong to a study of shared clonotypes between healthy human individuals. The CDR3 has 14 residues. V was pared by 1 base and J by 6 bases, with 9 bases between. Per the germline V gene, CDR1 is MNHEY and CDR2 is SMNVEV (reference sequence). Only in-frame clones appear in the TCRdb table, and some are missing; sequencing was by immunoSEQ multiplex PCR. Of about 580,000 clones in the sample, nearly 98% are singletons; the top ten hold more than 0.3%. CD45RO-negative, CCR7-positively selected cells formed the naive CD8 fraction, excluding terminally differentiated effector memory CD45RA+ cells. Study-level results: Compared with clonotypes that all four donors shared, non-shared clonotypes had lower generation probabilities. Depth of sequencing was expected to influence donor clonotype sharing.

The chain links TRBV27 to TRBJ2-2; D not resolved. Sequenced input: naive CD8+ T cells sorted from blood. This clonotype was obtained from a man aged 25-45 years in good health. The CDR3 here is CASSLFAIAGELFF. CDR3 coding DNA: TGTGCCAGCAGTTTATTCGCAATCGCCGGGGAGCTGTTTTTT.